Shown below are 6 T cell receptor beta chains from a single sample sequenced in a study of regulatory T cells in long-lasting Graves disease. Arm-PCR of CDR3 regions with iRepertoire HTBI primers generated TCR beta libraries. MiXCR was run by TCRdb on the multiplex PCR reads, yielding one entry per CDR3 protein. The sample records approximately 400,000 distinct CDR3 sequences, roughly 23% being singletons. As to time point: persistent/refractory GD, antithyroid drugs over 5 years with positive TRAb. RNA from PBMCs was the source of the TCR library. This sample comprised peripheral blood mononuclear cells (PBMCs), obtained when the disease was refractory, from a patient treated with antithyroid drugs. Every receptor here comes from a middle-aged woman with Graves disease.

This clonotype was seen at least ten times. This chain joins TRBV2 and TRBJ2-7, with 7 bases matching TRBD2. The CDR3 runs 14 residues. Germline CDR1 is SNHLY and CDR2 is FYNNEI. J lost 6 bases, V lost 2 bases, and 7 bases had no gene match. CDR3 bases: TGTGCCAGCAGTGAAATAGCGGGCCCCCCCGAGCAGTACTTC. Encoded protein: CASSEIAGPPEQYF.

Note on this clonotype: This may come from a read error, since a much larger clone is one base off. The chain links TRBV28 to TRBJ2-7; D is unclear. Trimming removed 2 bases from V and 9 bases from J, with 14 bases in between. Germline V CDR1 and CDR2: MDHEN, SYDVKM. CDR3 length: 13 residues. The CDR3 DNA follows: TGTGCCAGCAGTTTAAGAGATTCGGACGTGCAGTACTTC. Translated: CASSLRDSDVQYF. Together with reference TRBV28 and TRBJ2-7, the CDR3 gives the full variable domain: DVKVTQSSRYLVKRTGEKVFLECVQDMDHENMFWYRQDPGLGLRLIYFSYDVKMKEKGDIPEGYSVSREKKERFSLILESASTNQTSMYLCASSLRDSDVQYFGPGTRLTVT.

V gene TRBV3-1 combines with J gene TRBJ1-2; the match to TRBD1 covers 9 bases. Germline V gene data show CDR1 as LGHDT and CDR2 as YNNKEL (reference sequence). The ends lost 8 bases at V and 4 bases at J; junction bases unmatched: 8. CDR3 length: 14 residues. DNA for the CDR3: TGTGCCAGCTCCGTGGGACAGGGCGCCTATGGCTACACCTTC. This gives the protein CASSVGQGAYGYTF.

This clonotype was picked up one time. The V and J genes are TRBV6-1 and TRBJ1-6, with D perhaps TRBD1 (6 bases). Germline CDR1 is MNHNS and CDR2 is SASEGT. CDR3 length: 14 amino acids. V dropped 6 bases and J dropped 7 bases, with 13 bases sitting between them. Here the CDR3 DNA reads TGTGCCAGCAGGGACAGTTTCCGAAATTCACCCCTCCACTTT. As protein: CASRDSFRNSPLHF.

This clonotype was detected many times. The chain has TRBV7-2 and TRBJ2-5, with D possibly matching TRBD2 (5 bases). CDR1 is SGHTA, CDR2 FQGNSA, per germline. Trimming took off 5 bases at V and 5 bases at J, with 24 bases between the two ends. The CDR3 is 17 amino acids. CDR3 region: CASSAPWGETKGETQYF. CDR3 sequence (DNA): TGTGCCAGCAGCGCCCCTTGGGGAGAGACTAAGGGTGAGACCCAGTACTTC. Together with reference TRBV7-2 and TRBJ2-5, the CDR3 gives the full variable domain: GAGVSQSPSNKVTEKGKDVELRCDPISGHTALYWYRQSLGQGLEFLIYFQGNSAPDKSGLPSDRFSAERTGGSVSTLTIQRTQQEDSAVYLCASSAPWGETKGETQYFGPGTRLLVL.

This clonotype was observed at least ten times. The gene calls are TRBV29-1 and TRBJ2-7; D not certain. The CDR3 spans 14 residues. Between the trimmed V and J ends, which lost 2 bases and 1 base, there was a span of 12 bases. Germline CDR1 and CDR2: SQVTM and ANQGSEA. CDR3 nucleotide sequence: TGCAGCGTTGAACTGGCTACCAAATCCTACGAGCAGTACTTC. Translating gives CSVELATKSYEQYF.